The clone carrying this TCR beta chain was seen at least ten times. The antigen remains unidentified. This sample stems from a study of human T cells and chemical hapten exposure. The study, taken as a whole, reports: The study found that DPC sensitization did not change TCRs above 1 in 1000 frequency.

Germline V gene lookup returns CDR1 SGDLS and CDR2 YYNGEE. The CDR3 has 16 amino acids. The junction had 2 bases not matched to a gene; V was cut back by 0 bases and J by 1 base. TCRdb re-called the RACE reads through MiXCR, storing one row per CDR3 protein. The sample lists roughly 380,000 distinct CDR3 sequences, 5% to 6.5% seen once, with 2.5% to 3% in the top ten. The time point: pre-sensitization, week 0. Treatment noted: therapeutic diphenylcyclopropenone sensitization with weekly scalp DPC. The authors extracted total RNA from unfractionated whole blood. The sample in question was whole blood, obtained in connection with sensitization to the hapten diphenylcyclopropenone (DPC). This clonotype was sampled from a woman in her fifties or sixties with alopecia areata. Some clones in this sample may be carry-over from other donors' samples. The chain uses TRBV9 and TRBJ1-3; 9 bases map to TRBD1. The CDR3 spells CASSVGDRVSGNTIYF. The CDR3 DNA sequence: TGTGCCAGCAGCGTAGGGGACAGGGTATCTGGAAACACCATATATTTT.